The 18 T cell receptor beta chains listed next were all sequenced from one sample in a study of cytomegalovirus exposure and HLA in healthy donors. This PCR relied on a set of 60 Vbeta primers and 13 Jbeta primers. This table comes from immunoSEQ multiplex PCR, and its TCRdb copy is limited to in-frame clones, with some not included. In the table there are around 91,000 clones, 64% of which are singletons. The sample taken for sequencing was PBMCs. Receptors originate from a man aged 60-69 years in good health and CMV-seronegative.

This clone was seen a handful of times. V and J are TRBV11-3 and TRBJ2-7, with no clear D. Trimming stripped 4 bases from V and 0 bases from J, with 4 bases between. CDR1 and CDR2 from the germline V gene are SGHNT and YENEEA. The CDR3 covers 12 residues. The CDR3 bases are TGTGCCAGCAGCTACAACTCCTACGAGCAGTACTTC. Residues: CASSYNSYEQYF.

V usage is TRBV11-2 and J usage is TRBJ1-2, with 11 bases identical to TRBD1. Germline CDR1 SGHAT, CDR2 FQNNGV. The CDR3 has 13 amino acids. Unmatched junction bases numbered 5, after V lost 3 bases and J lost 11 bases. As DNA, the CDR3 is TGTGCCAGCAGCTTCCGGGACAGGGGGACTTACACCTTC. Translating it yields CASSFRDRGTYTF.

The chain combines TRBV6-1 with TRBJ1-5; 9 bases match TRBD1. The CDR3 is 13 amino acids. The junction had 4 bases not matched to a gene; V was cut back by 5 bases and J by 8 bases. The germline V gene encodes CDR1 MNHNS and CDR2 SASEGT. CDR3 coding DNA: TGTGCCAGCAGTTCCGGGACAGGGAAGCCCCAGCATTTT. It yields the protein CASSSGTGKPQHF.

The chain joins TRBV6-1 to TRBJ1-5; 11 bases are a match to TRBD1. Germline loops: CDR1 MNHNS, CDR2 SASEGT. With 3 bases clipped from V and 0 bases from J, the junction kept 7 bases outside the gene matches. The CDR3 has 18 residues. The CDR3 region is CASSDGTGGVGSNQPQHF. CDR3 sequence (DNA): TGTGCCAGCAGTGACGGGACAGGGGGAGTGGGTAGCAATCAGCCCCAGCATTTT.

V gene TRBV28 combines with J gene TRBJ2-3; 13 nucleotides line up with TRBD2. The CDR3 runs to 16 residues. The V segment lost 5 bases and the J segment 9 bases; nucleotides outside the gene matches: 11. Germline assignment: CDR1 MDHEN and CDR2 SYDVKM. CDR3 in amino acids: CASSTRTSGGLWTQYF. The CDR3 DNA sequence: TGTGCCAGCAGTACCAGGACTAGCGGGGGCCTGTGGACGCAGTATTTT.

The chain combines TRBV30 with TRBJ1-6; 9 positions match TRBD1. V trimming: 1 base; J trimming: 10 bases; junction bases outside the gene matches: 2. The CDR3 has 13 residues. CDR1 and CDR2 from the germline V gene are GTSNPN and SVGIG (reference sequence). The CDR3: CAWSAGTGSPLHF. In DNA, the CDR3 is TGTGCCTGGAGTGCCGGGACAGGGTCACCCCTCCACTTT.

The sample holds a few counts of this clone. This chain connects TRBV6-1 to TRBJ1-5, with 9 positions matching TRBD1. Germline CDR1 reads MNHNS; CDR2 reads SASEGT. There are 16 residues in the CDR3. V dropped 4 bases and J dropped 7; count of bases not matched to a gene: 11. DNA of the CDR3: TGTGCCAGCAGTGCACTGGGACAGGGTGACTCCCAGCCCCAGCATTTT. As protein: CASSALGQGDSQPQHF.

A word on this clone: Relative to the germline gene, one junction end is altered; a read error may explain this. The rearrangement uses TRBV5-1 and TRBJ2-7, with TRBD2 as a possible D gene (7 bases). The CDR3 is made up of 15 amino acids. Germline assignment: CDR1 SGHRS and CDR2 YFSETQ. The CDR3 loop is CTSSPRGGGVFEQYF. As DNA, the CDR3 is TGCACCAGCAGCCCCCGGGGAGGGGGGGTGTTCGAGCAGTACTTC.

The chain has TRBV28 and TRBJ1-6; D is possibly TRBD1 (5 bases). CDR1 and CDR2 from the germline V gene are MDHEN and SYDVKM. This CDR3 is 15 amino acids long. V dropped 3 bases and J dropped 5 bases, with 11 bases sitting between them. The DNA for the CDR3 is TGTGCCAGCAGTTTGAAGGGGTCAAATAATTCACCCCTCCACTTT. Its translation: CASSLKGSNNSPLHF.

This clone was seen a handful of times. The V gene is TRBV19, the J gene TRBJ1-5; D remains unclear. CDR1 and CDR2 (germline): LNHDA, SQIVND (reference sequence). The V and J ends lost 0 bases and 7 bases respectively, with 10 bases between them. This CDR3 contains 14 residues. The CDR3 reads CASSIEGVEQPQHF. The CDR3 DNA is TGTGCCAGTAGTATAGAGGGAGTTGAACAGCCCCAGCATTTT.

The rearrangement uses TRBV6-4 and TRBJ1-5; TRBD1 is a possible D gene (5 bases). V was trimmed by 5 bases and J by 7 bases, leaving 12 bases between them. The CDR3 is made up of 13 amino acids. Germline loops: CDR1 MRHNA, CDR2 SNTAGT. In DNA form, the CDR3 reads TGTGCCAGCAGTATGACAGTGGGGCAGCCCCAGCATTTT. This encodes CASSMTVGQPQHF.

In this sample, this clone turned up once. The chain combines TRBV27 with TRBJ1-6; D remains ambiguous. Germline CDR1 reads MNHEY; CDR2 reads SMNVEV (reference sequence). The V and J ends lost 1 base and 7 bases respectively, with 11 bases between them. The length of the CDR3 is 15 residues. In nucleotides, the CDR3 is TGTGCCAGCAGTTTATTTACTGAGTACAATTCACCCCTCCACTTT. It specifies CASSLFTEYNSPLHF.

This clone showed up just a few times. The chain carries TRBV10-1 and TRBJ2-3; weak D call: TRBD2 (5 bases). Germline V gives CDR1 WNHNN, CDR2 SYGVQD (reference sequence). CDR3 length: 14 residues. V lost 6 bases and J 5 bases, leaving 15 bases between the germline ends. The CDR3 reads CASSGRPEGDTQYF. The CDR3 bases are TGCGCCAGCAGCGGTCGGCCCGAGGGAGATACGCAGTATTTT.

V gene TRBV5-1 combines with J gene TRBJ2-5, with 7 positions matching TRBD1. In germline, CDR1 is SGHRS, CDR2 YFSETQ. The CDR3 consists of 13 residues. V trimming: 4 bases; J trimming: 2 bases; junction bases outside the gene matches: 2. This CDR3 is CASSGTAQETQYF. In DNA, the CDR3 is TGCGCCAGCAGCGGGACAGCTCAAGAGACCCAGTACTTC.

Here the CDR3 DNA reads TGTGCCAGCAGCTCGGAGGGAACAGATACGCAGTATTTT. Encoded protein: CASSSEGTDTQYF. The chain links TRBV11-3 to TRBJ2-3, with a tentative D call TRBD2 (6 bases). This CDR3 is 13 amino acids long. Germline CDR1 and CDR2: SGHNT and YENEEA. Trimming took 4 bases from V and 3 from J, leaving 8 bases between them.

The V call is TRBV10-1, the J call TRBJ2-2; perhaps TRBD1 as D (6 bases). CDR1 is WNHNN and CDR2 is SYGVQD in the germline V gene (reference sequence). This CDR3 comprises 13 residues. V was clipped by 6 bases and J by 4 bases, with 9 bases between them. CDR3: CASREQGTGELFF. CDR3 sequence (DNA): TGCGCCAGCAGGGAACAGGGCACCGGGGAGCTGTTTTTT.

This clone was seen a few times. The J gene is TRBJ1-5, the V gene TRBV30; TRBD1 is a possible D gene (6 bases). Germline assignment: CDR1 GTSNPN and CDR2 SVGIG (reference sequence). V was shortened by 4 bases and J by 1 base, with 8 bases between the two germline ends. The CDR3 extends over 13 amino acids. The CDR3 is CAWTQGSNQPQHF. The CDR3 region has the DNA TGTGCCTGGACGCAGGGGAGCAATCAGCCCCAGCATTTT.

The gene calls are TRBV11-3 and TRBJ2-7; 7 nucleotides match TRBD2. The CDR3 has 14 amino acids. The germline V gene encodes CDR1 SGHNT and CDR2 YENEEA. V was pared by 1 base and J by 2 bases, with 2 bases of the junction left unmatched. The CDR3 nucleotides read TGTGCCAGCAGCTTAGCTGGACTAGCCTACGAGCAGTACTTC. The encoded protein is CASSLAGLAYEQYF. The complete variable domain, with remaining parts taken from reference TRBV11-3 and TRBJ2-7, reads EAGVVQSPRYKIIEKKQPVAFWCNPISGHNTLYWYLQNLGQGPELLIRYENEEAVDDSQLPKDRFSAERLKGVDSTLKIQPAELGDSAVYLCASSLAGLAYEQYFGPGTRLTVT.